The clone carrying this TCR beta chain was recorded many times. The data were taken from a study of T cells after posttransplantation cyclophosphamide. The V gene's germline CDR1 is MDHEN and CDR2 SYDVKM. This CDR3 is built from 15 residues. Trimming removed 10 bases from V and 0 bases from J, with 16 bases in between. The assay was immunoSEQ multiplex PCR, and TCRdb's table has in-frame clones only and misses some. This record lists 25,000 to 30,000 clones, none seen once only, and the top ten clones contain about 1.5%. The J gene is TRBJ1-3, the V gene TRBV28; D uncertain. Input material: PBMCs. This TCR derives from a man between 50 and 59 years old in good health, CMV-negative, and a related stem cell transplant donor. CDR3 DNA sequence: TGTGCCACTCGGGAGTCAAGAGGCTCTGGAAACACCATATATTTT. Protein product: CATRESRGSGNTIYF.